One and the same sample provided the 21 T cell receptor beta chains below, sequenced in a study of early T cells in non-severe SARS-CoV-2 infection. One entry per CDR3 protein results from TCRdb running MiXCR on the 5' RACE reads. The table includes roughly 51,000 distinct CDR3 sequences, around 8.3% detected once. Sample: whole blood, taken at baseline. The source is an adult who was a healthcare worker with PCR-confirmed SARS-CoV-2 infection or an uninfected control (not recorded which).

This clonotype was seen more than once but under ten times. The chain is built from TRBV10-2 and TRBJ2-3, with 7 bases fitting TRBD2. Per germline, CDR1 WSHSY and CDR2 SAAADI. V was clipped by 4 bases and J by 2 bases; unmatched bases: 18. This CDR3 has 19 amino acids. The CDR3 sequence is CASSGFRGSTQRATDTQYF. The CDR3 DNA reads as TGCGCCAGCAGTGGTTTCCGCGGGAGCACTCAACGCGCCACAGATACGCAGTATTTT.

This clonotype has a handful of counts. The gene calls are TRBV7-9 and TRBJ2-5, with 9 positions matching TRBD2. V shed 3 bases and J 5 bases; nucleotides not matched to a gene: 10. This CDR3 spans 16 amino acids. Germline V gene lookup returns CDR1 SEHNR and CDR2 FQNEAQ (reference sequence). CDR3 coding DNA: TGTGCCAGCAGCTTTGGTTATAGCGGGAGCTTGGAGACCCAGTACTTC. Translated: CASSFGYSGSLETQYF.

This clonotype has more than one count but fewer than ten. The CDR3 sequence: CASSLAGTSGANVLTF. In DNA, the CDR3 is TGCGCCAGCAGCTTGGCAGGCACCTCTGGGGCCAACGTCCTGACTTTC. The chain uses TRBV5-1 and TRBJ2-6; D not certain. V lost 0 bases and J lost 0, with 7 bases in between. Per the germline V gene, CDR1 is SGHRS and CDR2 is YFSETQ. The CDR3 is 16 amino acids.

This clonotype was counted only a few times. The rearrangement links TRBV12-3 or TRBV12-4 to TRBJ2-3, with D perhaps matching TRBD1 (6 bases). The ends were cut back, 3 bases at V and 0 bases at J, with 7 bases in the middle. CDR3 length: 14 amino acids. The CDR3 region is CASSLGASTDTQYF. The CDR3 region has the DNA TGTGCCAGCAGTTTGGGGGCCAGCACAGATACGCAGTATTTT.

The chain uses TRBV28 and TRBJ2-2; 9 positions match TRBD2. This CDR3 has 19 residues. Germline-derived CDR1 and CDR2 are MDHEN and SYDVKM. V shed 5 bases and J 6 bases; nucleotides not matched to a gene: 19. CDR3 nucleotides: TGTGCCAGCAGTGCCCCTTTTTGGAGTAGCGGGAGCTCTGCCGGGGAGCTGTTTTTT. It is translated as CASSAPFWSSGSSAGELFF.

The sample holds a few counts of this clonotype. J is TRBJ2-1 and V is TRBV10-1, with a tentative D call TRBD2 (5 bases). The germline gives CDR1 WNHNN, CDR2 SYGVQD (reference sequence). The CDR3 extends over 13 amino acids. Trimming stripped 5 bases from V and 5 bases from J, with 10 bases between. Here the CDR3 reads CASSPDYHNEQFF. Written as DNA, the CDR3 is TGCGCCAGCAGTCCTGACTACCACAATGAGCAGTTCTTC.

The V gene is TRBV3-1, the J gene TRBJ1-1; 9 positions agree with TRBD1. Trimming cost V 10 bases and J 4 bases; bases outside gene matches: 7. CDR1 is LGHDT, CDR2 YNNKEL, per germline (reference sequence). The CDR3 loop spans 13 amino acids. Here the CDR3 reads CATAGQGTTEAFF. The CDR3 nucleotides read TGTGCCACCGCCGGACAGGGGACCACTGAAGCTTTCTTT. The full variable domain, in which reference TRBV3-1 and TRBJ1-1 provide the parts outside the CDR3, is DTAVSQTPKYLVTQMGNDKSIKCEQNLGHDTMYWYKQDSKKFLKIMFSYNNKELIINETVPNRFSPKSPDKAHLNLHINSLELGDSAVYFCATAGQGTTEAFFGQGTRLTVV.

This clonotype was counted only a few times. The chain couples TRBV6-2 or TRBV6-3 to TRBJ2-3; no clear D. The length of the CDR3 is 12 residues. Germline V gene lookup returns CDR1 MNHEY and CDR2 SVGEGT. V lost 6 bases to trimming and J lost 8 bases, with 12 bases between them. CDR3 in amino acids: CASSSYRTTQYF. The DNA for the CDR3 is TGTGCCAGCAGCAGTTATCGGACTACGCAGTATTTT.

This clonotype has a count of ten or more. This CDR3 reads CASSYEGWGTDTQYF. The CDR3 DNA reads TGTGCCAGCAGTTACGAGGGTTGGGGCACAGATACGCAGTATTTT. The V and J genes are TRBV6-2 or TRBV6-3 and TRBJ2-3; the D gene is possibly TRBD2 (5 bases). Germline CDR1 MNHEY, CDR2 SVGEGT. This CDR3 spans 15 amino acids. V lost 2 bases and J lost 1, with 10 bases in between.

This clonotype was seen at least ten times. V gene TRBV20-1 combines with J gene TRBJ1-6; no firm D call. V lost 3 bases to trimming and J lost 5 bases, with 11 bases between them. CDR1 is DFQATT and CDR2 is SNEGSKA in the germline V gene (reference sequence). The CDR3 has 14 amino acids. The DNA of the CDR3 is TGCAGTGCTAGTCCCGGAGTCAATAATTCACCCCTCCACTTT. Translation: CSASPGVNNSPLHF.

This clonotype occurred a few times. The chain employs TRBV11-2 and TRBJ2-3; 14 positions match TRBD2. CDR1 is SGHAT, CDR2 FQNNGV, per germline. The junction had 7 bases not matched to a gene; V was cut back by 3 bases and J by 8 bases. The CDR3 is 16 amino acids. The CDR3 protein is CASSFGTSGSIGTQYF. Here the CDR3 DNA reads TGTGCCAGCAGCTTTGGGACTAGCGGGAGCATCGGTACGCAGTATTTT.

The sample holds many counts of this clonotype. The J gene is TRBJ2-7, the V gene TRBV24-1, with D hard to call. The CDR3 runs to 11 residues. The germline gives CDR1 KGHDR, CDR2 SFDVKD. Here the CDR3 reads CVAFLPYEQYF. CDR3 coding DNA: TGTGTTGCTTTTTTGCCCTACGAGCAGTACTTC.

This clonotype was recorded at least ten times. The chain recombines TRBV6-2 or TRBV6-3 with TRBJ1-1; D is possibly TRBD1 (5 bases). This CDR3 is 14 amino acids long. Germline V gives CDR1 MNHEY, CDR2 SVGEGT. The V end was cut by 2 bases, the J end by 1 base, with 8 bases between. The CDR3 DNA reads as TGTGCCAGCAGTTACGGGAGGGGGAACACTGAAGCTTTCTTT. Its translation is CASSYGRGNTEAFF.

This clonotype has only a few counts. This sequence joins TRBV28 and TRBJ2-1; 8 bases are a match to TRBD2. This CDR3 region has 15 residues. The V segment lost 4 bases and the J segment 1 base; nucleotides outside the gene matches: 3. The germline V gene encodes CDR1 MDHEN and CDR2 SYDVKM. CDR3 residues: CASSSAGASYNEQFF. DNA of the CDR3: TGTGCCAGCAGTTCAGCGGGAGCTTCCTACAATGAGCAGTTCTTC.

V and J are TRBV5-1 and TRBJ2-2; D is undetermined. V was shortened by 2 bases and J by 0 bases, with 8 bases between the two germline ends. Germline-derived CDR1 and CDR2 are SGHRS and YFSETQ. The length of the CDR3 is 15 residues. CDR3 sequence reads: CASSFDPTNTGELFF. The CDR3 coding sequence is TGCGCCAGCAGCTTTGACCCGACGAACACCGGGGAGCTGTTTTTT.

The chain recombines TRBV27 with TRBJ1-6; maybe TRBD1 (6 bases). Germline V gene data show CDR1 as MNHEY and CDR2 as SMNVEV (reference sequence). Trimming cost V 3 bases and J 10 bases, with 19 bases left between them. The CDR3 loop spans 16 amino acids. CDR3 sequence: CASSFIGGRRISPLHF. CDR3 DNA: TGTGCCAGCAGTTTTATAGGGGGACGGCGGATCTCACCCCTCCACTTT.

This clonotype was counted ten times or more. J is TRBJ2-7 and V is TRBV2; no definite D call. Trimming pared 0 bases from V and 6 bases from J, leaving 9 bases between. The CDR3 loop spans 13 amino acids. Per the germline V gene, CDR1 is SNHLY and CDR2 is FYNNEI. DNA for the CDR3: TGTGCCAGCAGTGAAGCTGGCTACCCCGAGCAGTACTTC. Its protein product is CASSEAGYPEQYF.

This clonotype was picked up a small number of times. V gene TRBV20-1 combines with J gene TRBJ2-7; D unclear. CDR1 and CDR2 (germline): DFQATT, SNEGSKA (reference sequence). V lost 3 bases and J 0 bases, leaving 12 bases between the germline ends. CDR3 size: 14 residues. The CDR3 DNA is TGCAGTGCTAGCGGCCAGATGAGCTCCTACGAGCAGTACTTC. As protein: CSASGQMSSYEQYF.

A few counts support this clonotype. The CDR3 loop reads CASSLTTREQYF. CDR3 in DNA: TGTGCCAGCAGCCTCACGACTCGGGAGCAGTACTTC. V gene TRBV27 combines with J gene TRBJ2-7; no clear D. The CDR3 has 12 residues. Germline CDR1 is MNHEY and CDR2 is SMNVEV (reference sequence). V was pared by 6 bases and J by 7 bases, with 13 bases between.

This clonotype was seen ten or more times. The chain employs TRBV6-2 or TRBV6-3 and TRBJ2-3, with TRBD2 matching 8 bases. The V gene end was trimmed by 7 bases and the J gene end by 3 bases; junction bases not matched to a gene: 6. From germline, CDR1 is MNHEY and CDR2 SVGEGT. CDR3 length equals 14 residues. CDR3 sequence (DNA): TGTGCCAGCACAATGCGGGAGGTAACAGATACGCAGTATTTT. Translation: CASTMREVTDTQYF.

The chain links TRBV5-1 to TRBJ2-7; 7 bases agree with TRBD1. This CDR3 is built from 14 residues. V was pared by 5 bases and J by 2 bases, with 7 bases of the junction left unmatched. In germline, CDR1 is SGHRS, CDR2 YFSETQ. The CDR3 reads CASRTGTDPYEQYF. DNA for the CDR3: TGCGCCAGCAGGACCGGGACAGACCCCTACGAGCAGTACTTC.